Detailed here is one TCR beta chain. Which antigen it targets is not known. Base qualities are not at hand, and no much larger clone is one base apart. This entry comes from a study of T cell changes during pregnancy in multiple sclerosis (dated by TCRdb to the late 2010s). The study in broad terms: In women with multiple sclerosis, the researchers looked at how the T cell repertoire shifted as pregnancy progressed.

Libraries were constructed by the immunoSEQ multiplex PCR assay. TCRdb mirrors the immuneACCESS table, restricted to in-frame sequences. Some clones are absent from its copies; in checked studies, under half trace to an unresolved V gene, and the reason for the others is unknown. The sample table contains tens of thousands of clones; only one count was recorded for about 94% of them. Clones ranked in the top ten supply about 1.5% of the sample. The CDR3 goes from the cysteine to the phenylalanine over 16 residues. Just CDR3 DNA is preserved here, 48 bases in frame from base 1. Source: peripheral blood, taken in the first trimester of pregnancy. The chain uses TRBV1 and TRBJ2-1; the table's D call, TRBD2, was not checked against the DNA. TRBV1 is a pseudogene. The sequence derives from a female donor in good health, enrolled as a control in a pregnancy study. The nucleotide sequence reads TGCACCAGCAGCCAAGACGGGACTAGGGGATACAATGAGCAGTTCTTC. Its amino acids are CTSSQDGTRGYNEQFF.